The 3 T cell receptor beta chains below were found in one sample sequenced in a study of post-analysis software for immune sequencing data. cDNA libraries of TCR beta carried unique molecular identifiers. TCRdb re-analysed the PCR reads in MiXCR, keeping a single row per CDR3 protein. The table lists approximately 570,000 distinct CDR3 sequences, 40% to 50% of them singletons. Findings and limits, study-wide: Patients carried roughly 5 TRBV segments more frequently than controls did, and TRBV5-6, TRBV5-1 and TRBV20-1 were among them.

For these TCRs, the target antigens are not known. Material for sequencing was blood. These receptors were taken from a girl aged 5-17 years with multiple sclerosis.

This chain joins TRBV5-1 and TRBJ1-1; D is undetermined. CDR1 is SGHRS, CDR2 YFSETQ, per germline. Trimming removed 0 bases at V and 4 bases at J, with 16 bases between. This CDR3 comprises 16 residues. The CDR3 reads CASSLASPRLSTEAFF. The CDR3 region has the DNA TGCGCCAGCAGCTTGGCTTCCCCGAGACTGTCCACTGAAGCTTTCTTT.

V is TRBV28 and J is TRBJ2-5; 8 nucleotides match TRBD1. J was trimmed by 4 bases and V by 10 bases; bases with no gene match: 17. The germline CDR1 and CDR2 sequences are MDHEN and SYDVKM. CDR3 length: 16 residues. The CDR3 region is CATRSSRGRKVETQYF. The CDR3 nucleotides read TGTGCCACCCGGTCCTCCAGGGGGCGGAAGGTAGAGACCCAGTACTTC.

This rearrangement joins TRBV2 to TRBJ2-3; weak D call: TRBD2 (6 bases). The CDR3 has 16 residues. CDR1 and CDR2 (germline): SNHLY, FYNNEI. The germline V and J ends were trimmed by 5 bases and 1 base, with 16 bases remaining between them. The chain's CDR3 is CASSTLARSGTDTQYF. DNA for the CDR3: TGTGCCAGCAGTACCCTAGCGAGGTCCGGCACAGATACGCAGTATTTT.